This T cell receptor beta chain was identified in a study of blood T cell repertoires in COVID-19. CDR1 is MNHEY, CDR2 SVGAGI, per germline. Between the trimmed V and J ends, which lost 6 bases and 7 bases, there was a span of 15 bases. This CDR3 is built from 13 residues. Generated by immunoSEQ multiplex PCR, the TCRdb table keeps only in-frame clones and is missing some. The sample yields around 160,000 clones, 80% to 90% seen once. The sample comprised peripheral blood. The TCR sequence derives from a man aged 55 to 69 with acute or convalescent COVID-19. V gene TRBV6-5 combines with J gene TRBJ1-1; tentatively, D is TRBD1 (5 bases). As DNA, the CDR3 is TGTGCCAGCAGGTTCGGTAGGGGCAGTGAAGCTTTCTTT. Translating gives CASRFGRGSEAFF.